A selection of T cell receptor beta chains follows, all from one sample in a study of early stage breast cancer tumors. The assay was immunoSEQ multiplex PCR, and TCRdb's table has in-frame clones only and misses some. The sample shows 45,000 to 65,000 clones, approximately 78% of them seen only once. The sequenced sample consisted of blood. The source of these receptors is a person aged 35-49 years with breast cancer. CDR3s include the opening cysteine and the closing phenylalanine or tryptophan. A D gene is named only where the DNA matches it firmly. Clone size is given for some rows only: seen once, a few or many times, or a class if the clone is expanded.

j_call | d_call | clone_size | v_call | cdr3_nt | cdr3_aa
TRBJ2-5 | TRBD2 | NA | TRBV5-1 | TGCGCCAGCAGCCTGTGGGGGGGATCAAGGTTGAGCGGGAAATCTGAGACCCAGTACTTC | CASSLWGGSRLSGKSETQYF
TRBJ1-1 | TRBD1 | NA | TRBV30 | TGTGCCTGGATCAGGGGGCGCGGGACTGAAGCTTTCTTT | CAWIRGRGTEAFF
TRBJ2-1 | TRBD2 | NA | TRBV18 | TGTGCCAGCACGAAGGGACTAATCAGTAGTGAGCAGTTCTTC | CASTKGLISSEQFF
TRBJ2-5 | NA | NA | TRBV10-3 | TGTGCCATCAGTGAGTCGCCGGGACCCCAAGAGACCCAGTACTTC | CAISESPGPQETQYF
TRBJ2-5 | NA | NA | TRBV10-3 | TGTGCCATCAGTGAGCGGGGAGAGACCCAGTACTTC | CAISERGETQYF
TRBJ2-4 | NA | NA | TRBV18 | TGTGCCAGCTCACCGCCAGGAGGGACCAAAAACATTCAGTACTTC | CASSPPGGTKNIQYF
TRBJ2-5 | TRBD1 | NA | TRBV7-2 | TGTGCCAGCAGCCTAGACAGGGAGAAAGAGACCCAGTACTTC | CASSLDREKETQYF
TRBJ2-7 | NA | NA | TRBV5-1 | TGCGCCAGCAGCTCGGGGATCGGAGGAGATAAGTACTTC | CASSSGIGGDKYF
TRBJ1-4 | NA | NA | TRBV7-9 | TGTGCCAGCAGCTTTTCGCAGGGAAGGGAAAAACTGTTTTTT | CASSFSQGREKLFF
TRBJ1-5 | TRBD1 | NA | TRBV30 | TGTGCCTGGAGTGTAGGTCGACAGGGTAGAGGGGGCTGGTTTCAGCCCCAGCATTTT | CAWSVGRQGRGGWFQPQHF
TRBJ1-2 | NA | NA | TRBV7-2 | TGTGCCAGCAGCTTAGCGGCGGGGATAGCTAACTATGGCTACACCTTC | CASSLAAGIANYGYTF
TRBJ2-5 | TRBD2 | NA | TRBV5-1 | TGCGCCAGCAGCTTGGCCATGCGCACTCTAGCGGGAGTAGAGACCCAGTACTTC | CASSLAMRTLAGVETQYF
TRBJ2-6 | NA | NA | TRBV5-4 | TGTGCCAGCAGCTTGTCTGGGGCCAACGTCCTGACTTTC | CASSLSGANVLTF
TRBJ2-5 | TRBD2 | NA | TRBV7-8 | TGTGCCAGCAGCTTCAATCTAGCGGAAGAGACCCAGTACTTC | CASSFNLAEETQYF
TRBJ2-3 | TRBD1 | NA | TRBV5-1 | TGCGCCAGCAGTCGTAACAGGGGATCTAGCACAGATACGCAGTATTTT | CASSRNRGSSTDTQYF
TRBJ1-4 | NA | NA | TRBV6-1 | TGTGCCAGCAGTGGGGGCCAGAATGAAAAACTGTTTTTT | CASSGGQNEKLFF
TRBJ2-5 | NA | NA | TRBV7-2 | TGTGCCAGCAGCTTGTGGGAGCAAGAGACCCAGTACTTC | CASSLWEQETQYF
TRBJ2-1 | NA | NA | TRBV7-8 | TGTGCCAGCAGCTCCCGGGACCACAGCTCCTACAATGAGCAGTTCTTC | CASSSRDHSSYNEQFF
TRBJ2-7 | NA | NA | TRBV25-1 | TGTGCCAGCAGTCCACACCTATCTAGCGCGGGGCAGCAGTACTTC | CASSPHLSSAGQQYF
TRBJ2-2 | TRBD2 | NA | TRBV11-3 | TGTGCCAGCAGCTTATCCGGGACTAGCGGGACCACCGGGGAGCTGTTTTTT | CASSLSGTSGTTGELFF
TRBJ2-5 | NA | NA | TRBV7-3 | TGTGCCAGCAGCTTTGCCCCATGGGAGACCCAGTACTTC | CASSFAPWETQYF
TRBJ2-1 | NA | NA | TRBV7-9 | TGTGCCAGCAGCTTACCGACCAGAGGGCAGTTCTTC | CASSLPTRGQFF
TRBJ1-5 | NA | NA | TRBV21-1 | TGTGCCCGCGTAGAAATCAGGGGGGCCCATCAGCCCCAGCATTTT | CARVEIRGAHQPQHF
TRBJ2-3 | NA | NA | TRBV5-1 | TGCGCCAGCAGCTTTATTAGCGGTAGCACAGATACGCAGTATTTT | CASSFISGSTDTQYF
TRBJ1-2 | NA | NA | TRBV30 | TGTGCCTGGAGCCCTGAAGGGGTCTATGGCTACACCTTC | CAWSPEGVYGYTF
TRBJ2-5 | NA | NA | TRBV18 | TGTGCCAGCTCAAGGAACCAAGAGACCCAGTACTTC | CASSRNQETQYF
TRBJ1-2 | TRBD1 | NA | TRBV2 | TGTGCCAGCAAGATGGGACAGGAAGGAGGCTACACCTTC | CASKMGQEGGYTF
TRBJ2-5 | TRBD2 | once | TRBV19 | TGTGCCAGTAGTCCCCTGGGTAGCGGGGTTTGGTGGGAGACCCAGTACTTC | CASSPLGSGVWWETQYF
TRBJ1-2 | NA | NA | TRBV7-7 | TGTGCTAGCAGCTTAGCAGGCATGTGGTATGGCTACACCTTC | CASSLAGMWYGYTF
TRBJ2-7 | NA | NA | TRBV10-2 | TGCGCCAGCAGGGGGTTGGGGCCGGGGGAGCAGTACTTC | CASRGLGPGEQYF
TRBJ2-1 | NA | NA | TRBV5-8 | TGTGCCAGCAGCTTTACCGGGACACTCAAGGTTGGGGAGCAGTTCTTC | CASSFTGTLKVGEQFF
TRBJ2-2 | NA | NA | TRBV6-4 | TGTGCCAGCAGTGAAGACAGCACCGGGGAGCTGTTTTTT | CASSEDSTGELFF
TRBJ1-2 | NA | NA | TRBV7-8 | TGTGCCAGCAGCTTAGAGGGCCGAAACTATGGCTACACCTTC | CASSLEGRNYGYTF
TRBJ1-4 | NA | once | TRBV5-1 | TGCGCCAGCAGCTTGGCCTGGAGAACTAATGAAAAACTGTTTTTT | CASSLAWRTNEKLFF
TRBJ1-2 | TRBD1 | NA | TRBV25-1 | TGTGCCAGCAGTTTAACAGGGGATGGCTACACCTTC | CASSLTGDGYTF
TRBJ1-2 | TRBD1 | NA | TRBV5-6 | TGTGCCAGCAGCTTGATTGGGACAGGAGACGCTAACTATGGCTACACCTTC | CASSLIGTGDANYGYTF
TRBJ1-1 | NA | NA | TRBV29-1 | TGCAGCGTCCAAACAGCTACCGGCACTGAAGCTTTCTTT | CSVQTATGTEAFF
TRBJ1-1 | NA | NA | TRBV7-9 | TGTGCCAGCAGCTTCCTCCACTTCTGGACGTCCTCTCTGAACACTGAAGCTTTCTTT | CASSFLHFWTSSLNTEAFF
TRBJ2-1 | NA | medium-sized | TRBV5-1 | TGCGCCAGCAGGGGAGTACTATACATCCATGGTTACAATGAGCAGTTCTTC | CASRGVLYIHGYNEQFF
TRBJ2-7 | NA | NA | TRBV6-6 | TGTGCCAGCAGCCCCGACGACGAGCAGTACTTC | CASSPDDEQYF
TRBJ2-1 | TRBD2 | NA | TRBV29-1 | TGCAGCGTCGCTAGCGGGAGCGAGGGTAATGAGCAGTTCTTC | CSVASGSEGNEQFF
TRBJ2-3 | NA | NA | TRBV5-1 | TGCGCCAGCAGACTTGGAAGGGATACGCAGTATTTT | CASRLGRDTQYF
TRBJ1-1 | NA | NA | TRBV19 | TGTGCCAGTAGTACCGGTTACGGGGCGGACACTGAAGCTTTCTTT | CASSTGYGADTEAFF
TRBJ2-1 | TRBD1 | NA | TRBV7-2 | TGTGCCAGCAGCTTTTGGGGACAGGGTAATTATGAGCAGTTCTTC | CASSFWGQGNYEQFF
TRBJ1-1 | TRBD1 | NA | TRBV5-3 | TGTGCCAGAAGCCAGGACAGGCTAAAGAACACTGAAGCTTTCTTT | CARSQDRLKNTEAFF
TRBJ1-4 | TRBD1 | NA | TRBV18 | TGTGCCAGCTCACCTCGGACAGGGAGGGTCGAAAAACTGTTTTTT | CASSPRTGRVEKLFF
TRBJ2-7 | NA | NA | TRBV7-2 | TGTGCCAGCAGCTTAGGGGCGGCGGGTACCTACGAGCAGTACTTC | CASSLGAAGTYEQYF
TRBJ1-1 | TRBD1 | NA | TRBV5-3 | TGTGCCAGGCCCATGAGGGACAGAATGAACACTGAAGCTTTCTTT | CARPMRDRMNTEAFF
TRBJ2-7 | NA | NA | TRBV7-8 | TGTGCCAGCAGCTTAGGCCAATCAGGCGAGCAGTACTTC | CASSLGQSGEQYF
TRBJ2-1 | NA | few | TRBV2 | TGTGCCAGCAGCGCGGGACTCAATGAGCAGTTCTTC | CASSAGLNEQFF
TRBJ2-2 | NA | NA | TRBV18 | TGTGCCACAACACCGGGAGCGAACACCGGGGAGCTGTTTTTT | CATTPGANTGELFF
TRBJ2-3 | NA | NA | TRBV7-2 | TGTGCCAGCAGCTTAGCCAGGGCTACAGATACGCAGTATTTT | CASSLARATDTQYF
TRBJ2-3 | NA | NA | TRBV7-6 | TGTGCCAGCAGCTTGCTTGGCACAGATACGCAGTATTTT | CASSLLGTDTQYF
TRBJ1-5 | NA | NA | TRBV2 | TGTGCCAGCACCCCTGGGTCAGGTCAGCCCCAGCATTTT | CASTPGSGQPQHF
TRBJ1-1 | NA | NA | TRBV29-1 | TGCAGCGTTGATCTTTTAGGGACTGAAGCTTTCTTT | CSVDLLGTEAFF
TRBJ2-2 | NA | NA | TRBV10-3 | TGTGCCATCAGTGGAAGGGGTCCCCTTACCGGGGAGCTGTTTTTT | CAISGRGPLTGELFF
TRBJ2-1 | NA | NA | TRBV10-3 | TGTGCCATCACTACGGGGTTGGGAAACAATGAGCAGTTCTTC | CAITTGLGNNEQFF